This paragraph covers one T cell receptor beta chain sequence. Its target antigen remains unknown. No per-base quality is available; no much larger clone lies one base away. Different DNA sequences within this sample yield the same CDR3. This sample is part of a study of tissue T cells after allogeneic stem cell transplantation (dated by TCRdb to between 2021 and 2022). As for the study more broadly: When multiple samples of a tissue were available, H&E sections were reviewed by a pathologist, and samples with histologically apparent lymphocytes were prioritized for sequencing. The study profiled TCR beta repertoires in many tissues obtained from research autopsies of patients with and without GVHD, and also in mouse models of GVHD. On the human side, the study was prospective and observational, with no blinding or randomization. What the work shows at the level of the full study, not this receptor alone: For the non-GVHD comparator patients, no blood samples were available. Within patients, how anatomically similar tissues were was a major factor shaping TCR repertoire composition, regardless of disease or transplant status. In both patients and mice, T cells from blood and spleen picked up only a limited part of the TCR repertoire that was detected in tissues. A small and clinically heterogeneous patient cohort was studied, and sampling depth was acknowledged as a limitation. The study did not determine which tissue TCRs were alloreactive or antigen-specific, and some clones might have been persisting host cells. Few T cell clones were found to be shared across patients, but shared repertoire signatures across patients were revealed in a tissue-specific fashion by motif-based clustering.

From cysteine to phenylalanine, the CDR3 is 14 amino acids long. The entry retains the CDR3 DNA only, 42 bases that are in frame from base 1. Looking up the germline V gene yields CDR1 SGHTA and CDR2 FQGNSA. The junction carries 8 bases between V and J, which are trimmed by 1 base and 2 bases respectively. The time point label for this specimen denotes: human tissue collected at research (rapid) autopsy. Three non-HCT comparator patients who had other cancers, at least five GI tract samples, and no known GI disease at death were chosen retrospectively. Autopsy tissues included GI sites from esophagus to rectum, liver, skin and lymphoid organs including spleen, after a median post-mortem interval of around 9.1 hours. Each autopsy specimen was cut in two, with one portion flash-frozen in liquid nitrogen and the remainder formalin-fixed, and the outer muscle layers of GI specimens were removed. To extract genomic DNA from frozen tissues, either the Mag-Bind Blood & Tissue DNA HDQ 96 Kit on a Chemagic 360 or the DNeasy Blood & Tissue Kit was used. Because of concern about red blood cell contamination, extracted DNA was further purified using the Genomic DNA Clean & Concentrator-25 kit.

Preparation of the library involved the immunoSEQ multiplex PCR assay. Adaptive Biotechnologies performed TCRbeta CDR3 sequencing at survey depth and reported CDR3 sequences, V/J genes, productive frequency, and template counts. TCR beta CDR3 regions were amplified from genomic DNA instead of RNA. On the authors' methods: Jensen-Shannon divergence served to quantify pairwise repertoire overlap between tissues, with 0 meaning identical and 1 meaning complete divergence. Based on pairwise JSD values, tissues were grouped by single-linkage agglomerative hierarchical clustering, and the results were shown as dendrograms. GLIPH2 was run on all patient samples with simulation_depth 1000, kmer_min_depth 3, cdr3_length_cutoff 8, keeping groups with more than two unique CDR3s. A standardized tissue-overlap score was calculated by extrapolating Jaccard GLIPH-group overlap across patients to a standard repertoire size of 1000 clones. Associations of diversity with clinical or experimental variables used linear mixed-effect models with tissue fixed effects and individual random effects. Sourced from immuneACCESS, this table was stored by TCRdb with only in-frame sequences that have V and J called. A share of the clones is absent; for the studies checked, an unresolved V gene accounts for under half, and the remainder has no known explanation. V and J calls and clone size are those listed in that table; D and trimming were worked out from the DNA. In all, the sample holds 5,000 to 6,500 clones, and 63% of those were seen once. The ten largest clones add up to 13% to 15% of the sample.

The sequence is built from TRBV7-2 and TRBJ2-5, with the D segment identity uncertain. This specimen was duodenum tissue, taken at autopsy. This TCR came from a woman between 18 and 55 years old with breast cancer. The sequenced DNA is TGTGCCAGCAGCTTAGGCAGAAGACAAGAGACCCAGTACTTC. This is translated as CASSLGRRQETQYF. Full variable domain (CDR3 extended with the reference TRBV7-2 and TRBJ2-5 proteins): GAGVSQSPSNKVTEKGKDVELRCDPISGHTALYWYRQSLGQGLEFLIYFQGNSAPDKSGLPSDRFSAERTGGSVSTLTIQRTQQEDSAVYLCASSLGRRQETQYFGPGTRLLVL.